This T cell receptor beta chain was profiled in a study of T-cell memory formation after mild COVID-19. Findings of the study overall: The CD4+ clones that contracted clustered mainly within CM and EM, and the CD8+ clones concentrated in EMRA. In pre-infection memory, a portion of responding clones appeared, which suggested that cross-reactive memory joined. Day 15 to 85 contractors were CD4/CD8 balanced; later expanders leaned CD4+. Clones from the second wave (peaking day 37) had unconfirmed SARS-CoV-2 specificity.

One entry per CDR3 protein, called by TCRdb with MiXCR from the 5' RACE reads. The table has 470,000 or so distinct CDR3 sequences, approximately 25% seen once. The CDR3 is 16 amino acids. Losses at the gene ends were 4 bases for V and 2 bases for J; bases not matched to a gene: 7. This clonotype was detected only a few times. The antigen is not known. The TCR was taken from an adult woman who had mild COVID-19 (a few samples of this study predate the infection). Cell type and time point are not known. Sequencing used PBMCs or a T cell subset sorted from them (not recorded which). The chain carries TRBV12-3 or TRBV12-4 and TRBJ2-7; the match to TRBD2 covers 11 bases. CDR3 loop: CASSWWGTSGPYEQYF. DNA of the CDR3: TGTGCCAGCAGTTGGTGGGGGACTAGCGGACCCTACGAGCAGTACTTC.